This TCR beta chain was identified during a study of blood T cell repertoires in COVID-19. Germline lookup yields CDR1 KGHDR and CDR2 SFDVKD. The V gene lost 1 base and the J gene lost 2 bases, with 8 bases spanning the gap. The CDR3 length is 15 residues. Original analysis: The authors estimated nucleated cell counts from reference gene primer amplification. Clones were sequenced by immunoSEQ multiplex PCR, and TCRdb holds only the in-frame ones, with some missing. V and J calls and clone size are given by that table; D and trimming were obtained from the DNA. In the table there are some 80,000 clones, around 76% of which are singletons.

The TCR sequence derives from a human donor in a cohort sampled during active COVID-19. Sequenced sample: peripheral blood. The V call is TRBV24-1, the J call TRBJ1-3; D gene ambiguous. This CDR3 reads CATSDFGGPGNTIYF. The CDR3 region has the DNA TGTGCCACCAGTGATTTCGGAGGGCCTGGAAACACCATATATTTT.